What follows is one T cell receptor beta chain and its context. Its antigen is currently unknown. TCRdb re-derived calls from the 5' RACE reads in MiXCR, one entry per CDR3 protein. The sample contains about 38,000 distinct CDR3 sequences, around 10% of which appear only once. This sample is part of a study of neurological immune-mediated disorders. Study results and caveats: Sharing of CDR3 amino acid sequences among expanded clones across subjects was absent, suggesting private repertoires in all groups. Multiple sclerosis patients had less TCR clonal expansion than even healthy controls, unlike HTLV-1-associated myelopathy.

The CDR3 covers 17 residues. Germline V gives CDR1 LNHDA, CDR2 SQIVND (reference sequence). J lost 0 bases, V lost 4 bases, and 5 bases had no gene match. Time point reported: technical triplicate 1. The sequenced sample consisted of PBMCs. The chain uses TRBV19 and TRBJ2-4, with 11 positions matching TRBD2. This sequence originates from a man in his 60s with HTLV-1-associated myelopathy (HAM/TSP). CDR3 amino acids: CASSKSGLAGAKNIQYF. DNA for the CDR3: TGTGCCAGTAGTAAATCTGGACTAGCGGGAGCCAAAAACATTCAGTACTTC.